The rows below give T cell receptor beta chains drawn from one sample of a study of blood T cell repertoires in COVID-19. The data were produced by immunoSEQ multiplex PCR, yet TCRdb's version contains in-frame clones alone and is incomplete. This sample yields 65,000 to 95,000 clones, of which 88% are seen a single time; 7% to 8% belongs to the top ten. The source material was peripheral blood. All receptors derive from a man between 65 and 80 years old with acute or convalescent COVID-19. The CDR3 runs from the conserved cysteine through the conserved F or W. A D gene is named only where the DNA matches it firmly. Clone size is shown for a subset of rows, as once, few, many or a class of expanded clone.

D gene	J gene	V gene	clone size	CDR3 protein	CDR3 DNA
TRBD2	TRBJ2-5	TRBV11-2	-	CASSLVAGAQETQYF	TGTGCCAGCAGCTTAGTAGCGGGGGCACAAGAGACCCAGTACTTC
-	TRBJ1-5	TRBV6-2/TRBV6-3	-	CASSSWTVSNQPQHF	TGTGCCAGCAGTTCATGGACAGTTAGCAATCAGCCCCAGCATTTT
TRBD1	TRBJ2-5	TRBV12-3/TRBV12-4	-	CASRQGVQETQYF	TGTGCCAGTAGACAGGGGGTACAAGAGACCCAGTACTTC
-	TRBJ1-2	TRBV5-6	-	CASSLGMARGGYTF	TGTGCCAGCAGCTTGGGTATGGCCCGAGGTGGCTACACCTTC
TRBD1	TRBJ1-1	TRBV2	-	CASSVYRGMNTEAFF	TGTGCCAGCAGTGTCTACAGGGGGATGAACACTGAAGCTTTCTTT
TRBD1	TRBJ1-5	TRBV7-9	-	CASSSGTGQFNQPQHF	TGTGCCAGCAGCTCCGGGACAGGGCAATTCAATCAGCCCCAGCATTTT
-	TRBJ2-2	TRBV4-1	-	CASSELKRENTGELFF	TGCGCCAGCAGCGAGCTAAAGAGAGAGAACACCGGGGAGCTGTTTTTT
-	TRBJ1-2	TRBV28	-	CASTTANYGYTF	TGTGCCAGCACGACAGCGAATTATGGCTACACCTTC
-	TRBJ1-3	TRBV28	-	CASSLTQGSGNTIYF	TGTGCCAGCAGTTTAACCCAGGGTTCTGGAAACACCATATATTTT
-	TRBJ1-2	TRBV6-5	-	CASSLIGQNNYGYTF	TGTGCCAGCAGCCTAATCGGACAGAATAACTATGGCTACACCTTC
TRBD1	TRBJ2-7	TRBV19	once	CASGDTGTGHPDEQYF	TGTGCCAGTGGGGACACCGGGACAGGGCATCCAGATGAGCAGTACTTC
-	TRBJ2-7	TRBV28	once	CASRGTGKSYEQYF	TGTGCCAGCCGCGGTACTGGCAAGTCCTACGAGCAGTACTTC
-	TRBJ1-5	TRBV9	few	CASSVGQGSNQPQHF	TGTGCCAGCAGCGTAGGGCAGGGTAGCAATCAGCCCCAGCATTTT
-	TRBJ1-6	TRBV7-9	few	CASSSDRSYNSPLHF	TGTGCCAGCAGCTCGGACAGATCATATAATTCACCCCTCCACTTT
TRBD1	TRBJ2-7	TRBV5-1	once	CASSRDRGEQYF	TGCGCCAGCAGCCGTGACAGGGGCGAGCAGTACTTC
TRBD2	TRBJ2-1	TRBV5-5	-	CASSLGSPLRRGMANEQFF	TGTGCCAGCAGCTTGGGATCGCCCCTGCGGCGGGGGATGGCTAATGAGCAGTTCTTC
-	TRBJ2-7	TRBV11-2	-	CASSPGQYYEQYF	TGTGCCAGCAGCCCCGGACAGTACTACGAGCAGTACTTC
TRBD2	TRBJ2-3	TRBV7-9	-	CASSLFASGRSDTQYF	TGTGCCAGCAGCTTATTTGCTAGCGGGAGGTCGGATACGCAGTATTTT
-	TRBJ2-7	TRBV20-1	-	CSARAQYEQYF	TGCAGTGCTAGAGCGCAGTACGAGCAGTACTTC
TRBD1	TRBJ2-2	TRBV2	-	CASRTGQATNTGELFF	TGTGCCAGCAGGACGGGACAGGCTACGAACACCGGGGAGCTGTTTTTT
-	TRBJ2-3	TRBV5-1	once	CASSLAGVRDTQYF	TGCGCCAGCAGCTTAGCCGGGGTGCGAGATACGCAGTATTTT
-	TRBJ2-3	TRBV5-1	-	CASSSYRVSTDTQYF	TGCGCCAGCAGCTCCTACAGGGTGAGCACAGATACGCAGTATTTT
TRBD2	TRBJ2-3	TRBV5-1	-	CASSPRPGLAATTDTQYF	TGCGCCAGCAGCCCCCGCCCGGGACTAGCGGCTACCACAGATACGCAGTATTTT
-	TRBJ1-1	TRBV7-9	-	CASSSGDGNTEAFF	TGTGCCAGCAGCTCGGGGGACGGGAACACTGAAGCTTTCTTT
-	TRBJ2-3	TRBV5-4	-	CASSSKSLTDTQYF	TGTGCCAGCAGCTCCAAGAGTTTGACAGATACGCAGTATTTT
-	TRBJ1-1	TRBV5-4	few	CASSLAGTTPLNTEAFF	TGTGCCAGCAGCTTGGCCGGGACTACTCCCTTGAACACTGAAGCTTTCTTT
TRBD1	TRBJ1-1	TRBV5-1	-	CASSWRTGGETEAFF	TGCGCCAGCAGCTGGAGGACAGGGGGCGAGACTGAAGCTTTCTTT
-	TRBJ1-5	TRBV5-5	once	CASSSNPGQGQPQHF	TGTGCCAGCAGCTCTAATCCGGGACAAGGGCAGCCCCAGCATTTT
TRBD1	TRBJ1-5	TRBV29-1	once	CSVGGQGLNQPQHF	TGCAGCGTTGGCGGACAGGGGTTAAATCAGCCCCAGCATTTT
-	TRBJ1-4	TRBV5-1	-	CASSVTTTNEKLFF	TGCGCCAGCAGCGTGACAACGACTAATGAAAAACTGTTTTTT
TRBD1	TRBJ1-1	TRBV6-2/TRBV6-3	-	CASSYQAGGTNTEAFF	TGTGCCAGCAGTTACCAGGCAGGGGGAACGAACACTGAAGCTTTCTTT
TRBD1	TRBJ2-1	TRBV6-4	few	CANLRDRGSRSYNEQFF	TGTGCCAACCTCCGGGACAGGGGGTCCCGCTCCTACAATGAGCAGTTCTTC
-	TRBJ2-1	TRBV6-5	-	CASSRRSVDEQFF	TGTGCCAGCAGTCGCAGGTCAGTCGATGAGCAGTTCTTC
TRBD1	TRBJ1-2	TRBV27	-	CASSLSSGGAYGYTF	TGTGCCAGCAGTTTATCGTCAGGGGGCGCCTATGGCTACACCTTC